These 27 T cell receptor beta chains share one sample of origin, sequenced in a study of T cell responses to AZD1222 COVID-19 vaccine. Repertoires were generated with immunoSEQ multiplex PCR, while TCRdb's copy carries only in-frame clones and drops some. The data contain approximately 160,000 clones, about nine tenths of them singletons. The source material was peripheral blood, sampled on day 0 of AZD1222 vaccination. These receptor sequences come from an adult in good health.

V is TRBV7-2 and J is TRBJ2-2; D ambiguous. Deletions cut 3 bases from V and 2 bases from J, with 4 bases between. CDR3 length: 13 residues. CDR1 and CDR2 (germline): SGHTA, FQGNSA. The CDR3 DNA follows: TGTGCCAGCAGCTTGATAAACACCGGGGAGCTGTTTTTT. Residues: CASSLINTGELFF.

The chain links TRBV28 to TRBJ1-3; D gene ambiguous. The CDR3 is made up of 15 amino acids. Germline V gives CDR1 MDHEN, CDR2 SYDVKM. The V end was cut by 5 bases, the J end by 0 bases, with 11 bases between. CDR3 DNA: TGTGCCAGCAGTAGGCCCAGTAGCTCTGGAAACACCATATATTTT. It encodes CASSRPSSSGNTIYF.

The V call is TRBV2, the J call TRBJ2-5; tentatively, D is TRBD1 or TRBD2 (5 bases each). V lost 4 bases, J lost 5 bases, and 11 bases lay in between. There are 13 residues in the CDR3. Germline CDR1 and CDR2: SNHLY and FYNNEI. The DNA for the CDR3 is TGTGCCAGCAGTGGGGCAGAGGGGGAGACCCAGTACTTC. Protein sequence: CASSGAEGETQYF.

The chain recombines TRBV4-1 with TRBJ1-2; D perhaps matches TRBD1 (5 bases). The CDR3 sequence is 14 residues long. Trimming took off 4 bases at V and 8 bases at J, with 17 bases between the two ends. CDR1 is MGHRA and CDR2 is YSYEKL in the germline V gene. This CDR3 reads CASSRVQEGEGYTF. As DNA, the CDR3 is TGCGCCAGCAGCCGAGTACAGGAGGGTGAAGGCTACACCTTC.

The chain links TRBV28 to TRBJ1-2; 7 bases are shared with TRBD1. The germline V gene encodes CDR1 MDHEN and CDR2 SYDVKM. Trimming took 4 bases from V and 4 from J; bases not matched to a gene: 12. CDR3 size: 16 residues. CDR3 nucleotide sequence: TGTGCCAGCAGTTCCTTTGACAGGGAGTATGGCTATGGCTACACCTTC. This encodes CASSSFDREYGYGYTF.

The chain recombines TRBV15 with TRBJ1-6, with TRBD1 as a possible D gene (5 bases). V was trimmed by 0 bases and J by 10 bases, leaving 10 bases between them. Germline V gene sequence: CDR1 LNHNV, CDR2 YYDKDF (reference sequence). The CDR3 contains 14 residues. The CDR3 coding sequence is TGTGCCACCAGCAGAGATGTGGGGGACTCACCCCTCCACTTT. This codes for CATSRDVGDSPLHF.

The chain links TRBV5-1 to TRBJ1-2; 7 bases align to TRBD1. The CDR3 has 13 amino acids. Germline CDR1 SGHRS, CDR2 YFSETQ. After removal of 3 bases from V and 4 bases from J, the junction contained 3 bases not matched to a gene. In nucleotides, the CDR3 is TGCGCCAGCAGCTCGGGACAGCCCTATGGCTACACCTTC. Its protein product is CASSSGQPYGYTF.

The chain links TRBV28 to TRBJ1-1, with 11 bases that match TRBD1. With V trimmed by 2 bases and J by 7 bases, 3 bases remained unmatched. CDR1 and CDR2 from the germline V gene are MDHEN and SYDVKM. The CDR3 spans 14 residues. CDR3 sequence: CASSLGGQGGEAFF. Here the CDR3 DNA reads TGTGCCAGCAGTTTAGGGGGACAGGGGGGTGAAGCTTTCTTT.

This chain uses TRBV29-1 with TRBJ1-2, with D perhaps matching TRBD1 (5 bases). The germline V and J ends were trimmed by 3 bases and 6 bases, with 14 bases remaining between them. Germline V gene data show CDR1 as SQVTM and CDR2 as ANQGSEA. The CDR3 contains 13 residues. CDR3 in amino acids: CSVEVRAQDGYTF. The CDR3 nucleotides are TGCAGCGTTGAGGTCAGAGCACAGGATGGCTACACCTTC.

The genes are TRBV4-1 and TRBJ2-4, with D possibly TRBD1 on 6 matching bases. With 4 bases removed from V and 0 bases from J, the gap between germline ends came to 13 bases. Per the germline V gene, CDR1 is MGHRA and CDR2 is YSYEKL. The CDR3 has 16 amino acids. The CDR3 DNA reads as TGCGCCAGCAGCCCCCTTGAACAGGGAGCCAAAAACATTCAGTACTTC. Encoded protein: CASSPLEQGAKNIQYF.

This clone was found once. The J gene is TRBJ2-3, the V gene TRBV2; D could derive from TRBD1 or TRBD2 (5 bases each). The germline CDR1 and CDR2 sequences are SNHLY and FYNNEI. The CDR3 length is 17 residues. Trimming cost V 6 bases and J 4 bases, with 23 bases left between them. The CDR3 loop reads CASRVPGRVVRADTQYF. The CDR3 DNA sequence: TGTGCCAGCAGGGTCCCGGGACGGGTTGTGCGGGCAGATACGCAGTATTTT.

V gene TRBV3-1 (or the pseudogene TRBV3-2) combines with J gene TRBJ1-2; 7 nucleotides agree with TRBD1. The CDR3 extends over 15 amino acids. J was trimmed by 8 bases and V by 1 base; bases with no gene match: 10. The germline CDR1 and CDR2 sequences are LGHDT and YNNKEL (reference sequence). DNA for the CDR3: TGTGCCAGCAGCCAAGGGTGGGGACAGATGGGGGGCTACACCTTC. Its protein product is CASSQGWGQMGGYTF.

The chain carries TRBV19 and TRBJ2-7, with 8 bases fitting TRBD1. This CDR3 has 14 residues. V lost 3 bases, J lost 5 bases, and 6 bases stayed unmatched. Looked up from germline, CDR1 is LNHDA and CDR2 is SQIVND (reference sequence). The CDR3, as DNA: TGTGCCAGTAGTATCGGACAGGGAAGAAACGAGCAGTACTTC. Its translation: CASSIGQGRNEQYF.

The chain uses TRBV4-1 and TRBJ2-6; D is unresolved. V was trimmed by 4 bases and J by 1 base, leaving 11 bases between them. Germline assignment: CDR1 MGHRA and CDR2 YSYEKL. The CDR3 loop spans 16 amino acids. CDR3 sequence (DNA): TGCGCCAGCAGCCTAAGTACCCAGTCTGGGGCCAACGTCCTGACTTTC. Residues: CASSLSTQSGANVLTF.

The rearrangement uses TRBV27 and TRBJ2-5; 9 bases agree with TRBD1. The CDR3 extends over 16 amino acids. CDR1 is MNHEY, CDR2 SMNVEV, per germline (reference sequence). Trimming removed 5 bases from V and 0 bases from J; junction bases left unmatched: 7. This CDR3 reads CASSARQGENQETQYF. CDR3 in DNA: TGTGCCAGCAGTGCGCGACAGGGGGAAAACCAAGAGACCCAGTACTTC.

The chain couples TRBV5-4 to TRBJ2-1; D is undetermined. The V gene lost 4 bases and the J gene lost 8 bases, with 10 bases spanning the gap. Germline CDR1 SGHNT, CDR2 YYREEE (reference sequence). The CDR3 length is 12 residues. Here the CDR3 DNA reads TGTGCCAGCAGCGGACCGCTAGATGAGCAGTTCTTC. Translated: CASSGPLDEQFF.

This chain joins TRBV5-4 and TRBJ1-6, with TRBD1 as a possible D gene (6 bases). CDR1 is SGHNT, CDR2 YYREEE, per germline (reference sequence). Trimming removed 0 bases at V and 3 bases at J, with 10 bases between. The CDR3 has 16 residues. The CDR3 region is CASSLVPGDYNSPLHF. In nucleotides, the CDR3 is TGTGCCAGCAGCTTGGTCCCAGGGGACTATAATTCACCCCTCCACTTT. The full variable domain, in which reference TRBV5-4 and TRBJ1-6 provide the parts outside the CDR3, is ETGVTQSPTHLIKTRGQQVTLRCSSQSGHNTVSWYQQALGQGPQFIFQYYREEENGRGNFPPRFSGLQFPNYSSELNVNALELDDSALYLCASSLVPGDYNSPLHFGNGTRLTVT.

V usage is TRBV7-3 and J usage is TRBJ2-1; 8 bases align to TRBD1. This CDR3 is 13 amino acids long. Unmatched junction bases numbered 5, after V lost 8 bases and J lost 5 bases. The germline V gene encodes CDR1 SGHTA and CDR2 FQGTGA. This chain's CDR3 is CASGQGVDNEQFF. DNA for the CDR3: TGTGCCAGCGGACAGGGTGTGGACAATGAGCAGTTCTTC.

CDR3 sequence (DNA): TGTGCCTTACCCCAGGAATTTCACCTGGGAAGGAATGAAAAACTGTTTTTT. Translating it yields CALPQEFHLGRNEKLFF. The rearrangement joins TRBV19 to TRBJ1-4; no reliable D call. The CDR3 consists of 17 residues. The ends were cut back, 11 bases at V and 5 bases at J, with 27 bases in the middle. Germline V gives CDR1 LNHDA, CDR2 SQIVND (reference sequence).

J is TRBJ2-7 and V is TRBV4-2; 10 bases match TRBD2. V lost 3 bases and J lost 3; bases outside the gene matches: 8. The CDR3 totals 16 residues. The germline gives CDR1 LGHNA, CDR2 YNFKEQ. CDR3 in DNA: TGTGCCAGCAGCCAGGCAGGACTAGCGGTGAACTACGAGCAGTACTTC. Amino acid sequence: CASSQAGLAVNYEQYF.

V gene TRBV19 combines with J gene TRBJ1-1, with a possible D match to TRBD1 (6 bases). Germline V lookup: CDR1 LNHDA, CDR2 SQIVND (reference sequence). The CDR3 contains 14 residues. Trimming took 5 bases from V and 2 from J, leaving 12 bases between them. CDR3 DNA: TGTGCCAGTAGTTCACACAGGGTTAACACTGAAGCTTTCTTT. Translating gives CASSSHRVNTEAFF.

This chain links TRBV7-2 with TRBJ1-5; D remains ambiguous. The CDR3 has 15 residues. V was pared by 6 bases and J by 4 bases, with 16 bases between. Germline CDR1 is SGHTA and CDR2 is FQGNSA. The CDR3 DNA reads TGTGCCAGCAGTGTACAGCTTGGAGGGAATCAGCCCCAGCATTTT. This gives the protein CASSVQLGGNQPQHF.

This rearrangement joins TRBV2 to TRBJ2-3; D possibly corresponds to TRBD1 (6 bases). CDR3 length: 14 amino acids. V was clipped by 2 bases and J by 4 bases, with 10 bases between them. CDR1 and CDR2 (germline): SNHLY, FYNNEI. CDR3 coding DNA: TGTGCCAGCAGTGAACAGGGGCGCGCAGATACGCAGTATTTT. This codes for CASSEQGRADTQYF.

J is TRBJ2-7 and V is TRBV7-8; 9 bases line up with TRBD2. The CDR3 contains 13 residues. The J segment lost 7 bases and the V segment lost 8 bases, leaving 9 bases of the junction unmatched. Germline V gives CDR1 SGHVS, CDR2 FQNEAQ. CDR3 nucleotides: TGTGCCAGCCAGGAGCGGGGGGCTGGTGAGCAGTACTTC. Translation: CASQERGAGEQYF.

The V and J genes are TRBV5-1 and TRBJ1-6; D is perhaps TRBD1 (5 bases). This CDR3 contains 16 residues. Germline loops: CDR1 SGHRS, CDR2 YFSETQ. V lost 2 bases to trimming and J lost 7 bases, with 16 bases between them. The CDR3 region has the DNA TGCGCCAGCAGCTTCCGCTGGGACCGAGAGAATTCACCCCTCCACTTT. Translation: CASSFRWDRENSPLHF. The full variable domain, with the rest looked up from reference TRBV5-1 and TRBJ1-6, is KAGVTQTPRYLIKTRGQQVTLSCSPISGHRSVSWYQQTPGQGLQFLFEYFSETQRNKGNFPGRFSGRQFSNSRSEMNVSTLELGDSALYLCASSFRWDRENSPLHFGNGTRLTVT.

In DNA, the CDR3 is TGTGCCAGCAGGCCCGGGACTAGCGGTATGGAAGGGGAGCTGTTTTTT. Encoded protein: CASRPGTSGMEGELFF. The chain uses TRBV2 and TRBJ2-2, with TRBD2 matching over 11 bases. Germline V gives CDR1 SNHLY, CDR2 FYNNEI. The CDR3 runs 16 residues. Germline trimming cut 6 bases from V and 8 bases from J; bases unmatched to any gene: 11.

The chain recombines TRBV9 with TRBJ2-3, with TRBD2 identical over 13 bases. Trimming at V came to 4 bases and at J to 2 bases, leaving 16 bases not matched to a gene. Germline assignment: CDR1 SGDLS and CDR2 YYNGEE. This CDR3 comprises 20 residues. The CDR3 here is CASSFRLAGGPLPVTDTQYF. In DNA form, the CDR3 reads TGTGCCAGCAGCTTCCGACTAGCGGGGGGCCCTCTCCCAGTCACAGATACGCAGTATTTT.